This T cell receptor (beta chain) was documented in a study of blood T cell repertoires in COVID-19. The wider study: Acute and convalescent COVID-19 samples came from the United States, Italy and Spain. T cells, B-cell-depleted T cells, or PBMCs provided the cDNA or gDNA that served as material.

The CDR3 length is 14 residues. CDR1 and CDR2 from the germline V gene are GTSNPN and SVGIG (reference sequence). With 0 bases clipped from V and 7 bases from J, the junction kept 8 bases outside the gene matches. Authors' analysis steps: Amplification with reference gene primers provided the estimates of nucleated cell counts. Method: immunoSEQ multiplex PCR; TCRdb's copy keeps in-frame clones and lacks some. V and J calls and clone size are copied from that table; D and trimming were computed from the DNA. This sample yields about 150,000 clones, of which about 83% are seen a single time; around 19% belongs to the top ten.

This TCR was recovered from a woman in her 70s who had recovered from COVID-19. V usage is TRBV30 and J usage is TRBJ1-2; 7 positions match TRBD1. Sequencing was carried out using peripheral blood. The CDR3 DNA follows: TGTGCCTGGAGTGTACGAGGGGGCTGGATTGGCTACACCTTC. Translating gives CAWSVRGGWIGYTF.